The next 21 T cell receptor beta chains were all read from a single sample in a study of blood T cell repertoires in COVID-19. The assay was immunoSEQ multiplex PCR, and TCRdb's table has in-frame clones only and misses some. The sample lists hundreds of thousands of clones; 89% were seen once. Sequencing was performed on peripheral blood. These receptors all stem from a woman in her 30s with COVID-19, enrolled during active disease.

This chain links TRBV19 with TRBJ2-2; D not resolved. The CDR3 sequence is 15 residues long. V was shortened by 3 bases and J by 1 base, with 9 bases between the two germline ends. Germline lookup yields CDR1 LNHDA and CDR2 SQIVND (reference sequence). CDR3: CASSMQALNTGELFF. The CDR3 bases are TGTGCCAGTAGTATGCAGGCTTTGAACACCGGGGAGCTGTTTTTT.

The chain uses TRBV10-2 and TRBJ2-7, with D perhaps matching TRBD2 (5 bases). Germline lookup yields CDR1 WSHSY and CDR2 SAAADI. The CDR3 sequence is 14 residues long. The V end lost 4 bases, the J end lost 1 base, and 11 bases lay between the germline ends. The DNA for the CDR3 is TGCGCCAGCAGTGTGACCCGCGGGTCCTACGAGCAGTACGTC. Translated, it gives CASSVTRGSYEQYV.

The J gene is TRBJ1-2, the V gene TRBV28; the D is unclear. Per the germline V gene, CDR1 is MDHEN and CDR2 is SYDVKM. The CDR3 loop spans 13 amino acids. V was trimmed by 2 bases and J by 3 bases, leaving 7 bases between them. The CDR3 DNA sequence: TGTGCCAGCAGTTTACTCGGGGACTATGGCTACACCTTC. It codes for CASSLLGDYGYTF.

The chain recombines TRBV2 with TRBJ2-7; TRBD2 agrees at 12 bases. CDR1 is SNHLY and CDR2 is FYNNEI in the germline V gene. J was trimmed by 1 base and V by 6 bases; bases with no gene match: 1. There are 14 residues in the CDR3. CDR3 nucleotide sequence: TGTGCCAGCAGAGGGACTAGCGGGTCCTACGAGCAGTACGTC. Amino acids: CASRGTSGSYEQYV.

This clone was recorded once. This chain uses TRBV4-1 with TRBJ2-7; tentative D call: TRBD2 (6 bases). V was trimmed by 4 bases and J by 4 bases, leaving 20 bases between them. CDR3 length: 16 amino acids. Germline V gene data show CDR1 as MGHRA and CDR2 as YSYEKL. CDR3 DNA sequence: TGCGCCAGCAGCCCACTGGAGGCGGACCGGGGGTACGAGCAGTACTTC. Translation: CASSPLEADRGYEQYF.

This clone is a singleton in its sample. The chain uses TRBV4-1 and TRBJ2-1; no clear D gene. Per germline, CDR1 MGHRA and CDR2 YSYEKL. CDR3 length: 16 residues. V was trimmed by 1 base and J by 2 bases, leaving 12 bases between them. The CDR3 bases are TGCGCCAGCAGCCAAGTCCAGCGCCCAACCTACAATGAGCAGTTCTTC. Amino acid sequence: CASSQVQRPTYNEQFF.

The chain is built from TRBV4-1 and TRBJ1-6; D not certain. V shed 0 bases and J shed 0 bases, with 3 bases lying between them. CDR1 and CDR2 (germline): MGHRA, YSYEKL. CDR3 length equals 15 residues. CDR3 region: CASSQDGSYNSPLHF. Here the CDR3 DNA reads TGCGCCAGCAGCCAAGACGGCTCCTATAATTCACCCCTCCACTTT.

This rearrangement joins TRBV21-1 to TRBJ2-1; the tabulated D call, TRBD2, remains unverified against the DNA. TRBV21-1 counts as a pseudogene. CDR3 length: 17 amino acids. CDR3 in amino acids: CASSKNGNNARGNEQFF. For the CDR3, the DNA is TGTGCCAGCAGCAAAAACGGTAATAACGCCCGAGGGAATGAGCAGTTCTTC.

The V gene is TRBV29-1, the J gene TRBJ2-7; 7 nucleotides align to TRBD1. The CDR3 spans 15 residues. From germline, CDR1 is SQVTM and CDR2 ANQGSEA. Losses at the gene ends were 6 bases for V and 2 bases for J; bases not matched to a gene: 13. In DNA form, the CDR3 reads TGCAGCGTAGGGTACAGGGGACGTCACCCCTACGAGCAGTACGTC. It encodes CSVGYRGRHPYEQYV.

The rearrangement uses TRBV7-9 and TRBJ1-4; maybe TRBD1 (5 bases). The germline V gene has CDR1 SEHNR and CDR2 FQNEAQ (reference sequence). Trimming took off 5 bases at V and 3 bases at J, with 19 bases between the two ends. The CDR3 has 17 amino acids. The CDR3 bases are TGTGCCAGCAGCCTGAAGGTAGCTGGGGCTGCTAATGAAAAACTGTTTTTT. Translation: CASSLKVAGAANEKLFF.

In DNA, the CDR3 is TGCGCCAGCAGTCAATCGGGGCGAAATTCGTCTAGCGGTTACGAGCAGTACGTC. Amino acids: CASSQSGRNSSSGYEQYV. The chain joins TRBV23-1 to TRBJ2-7; 7 positions match TRBD2. TRBV23-1 is noted as an ORF with a role that remains uncertain. V was pared by 0 bases and J by 4 bases, with 15 bases of the junction left unmatched. The CDR3 has 18 amino acids.

The chain recombines TRBV2 with TRBJ2-3, with 8 nucleotides matching TRBD2. The junction had 7 bases not matched to a gene; V was cut back by 5 bases and J by 0 bases. This CDR3 is 16 amino acids long. Germline V gene lookup returns CDR1 SNHLY and CDR2 FYNNEI. The CDR3 here is CASSPRASGSTDTQYF. CDR3 bases: TGTGCCAGCAGTCCCCGAGCTAGCGGGAGCACAGATACGCAGTATTTT.

This chain links TRBV7-2 with TRBJ1-3; D is perhaps TRBD1 (5 bases). Trimming took off 2 bases at V and 4 bases at J, with 9 bases between the two ends. The CDR3 loop spans 14 amino acids. The germline gives CDR1 SGHTA, CDR2 FQGNSA. The chain's CDR3 is CASSLKGQGNTIYF. CDR3 nucleotide sequence: TGTGCCAGCAGCTTAAAGGGGCAGGGAAACACCATATATTTT.

This clone appeared once. The chain combines TRBV24-1 with TRBJ1-1; tentatively, D is TRBD1 (6 bases). The length of the CDR3 is 18 residues. Germline loops: CDR1 KGHDR, CDR2 SFDVKD. Trimming removed 7 bases from V and 0 bases from J, with 23 bases in between. The CDR3 bases are TGTGCCACCAGGACGACCATCCGACTGGGACACTTGAACACTGAAGCTTTCTTT. Its translation: CATRTTIRLGHLNTEAFF.

The chain combines TRBV15 with TRBJ2-3; 11 nucleotides match TRBD2. The CDR3 runs 17 residues. Germline loops: CDR1 LNHNV, CDR2 YYDKDF (reference sequence). The trim removed 0 bases at V and 1 base at J, leaving 3 bases unmatched. The CDR3 region is CATSRDLAGGGTDTQYF. The DNA for the CDR3 is TGTGCCACCAGCAGAGATCTAGCGGGAGGCGGCACAGATACGCAGTATTTT.

This chain links TRBV5-1 with TRBJ1-3; 8 nucleotides match TRBD1. This CDR3 has 16 amino acids. Germline CDR1 and CDR2: SGHRS and YFSETQ. Trimming cost V 0 bases and J 4 bases; bases outside gene matches: 6. The CDR3 sequence is CASSLDTGTGGNTIYF. As DNA, the CDR3 is TGCGCCAGCAGCTTGGATACTGGGACAGGAGGAAACACCATATATTTT.

The chain has TRBV7-2 and TRBJ2-3, with no clear D. The germline V gene encodes CDR1 SGHTA and CDR2 FQGNSA. The V end was cut by 10 bases, the J end by 1 base, with 15 bases between. This CDR3 region has 14 residues. The DNA of the CDR3 is TGTGCCACTAGACGGAATCCGGGCACAGATACGCAGTATTTT. Amino acids: CATRRNPGTDTQYF.

The chain links TRBV27 to TRBJ2-1, with TRBD1 matching 9 bases. With 5 bases clipped from V and 5 bases from J, the junction kept 10 bases outside the gene matches. The CDR3 runs to 16 residues. CDR1 is MNHEY, CDR2 SMNVEV, per germline (reference sequence). CDR3 DNA: TGTGCCAGCAGTCCACAGGGGGCTGACACAGACAATGAGCAGTTCTTC. This codes for CASSPQGADTDNEQFF.

This clone was picked up one time. This chain links TRBV30 with TRBJ2-2, with 9 bases that match TRBD1. The length of the CDR3 is 18 residues. With 4 bases clipped from V and 4 bases from J, the junction kept 16 bases outside the gene matches. The germline V gene encodes CDR1 GTSNPN and CDR2 SVGIG (reference sequence). Here the CDR3 reads CAWTYGTGRMGSTGELFF. CDR3 coding DNA: TGTGCCTGGACCTACGGGACAGGGAGGATGGGTAGCACCGGGGAGCTGTTTTTT.

This sequence joins TRBV19 and TRBJ2-1, with TRBD1 matching 8 bases. This CDR3 comprises 15 residues. J was trimmed by 4 bases and V by 5 bases; bases with no gene match: 7. The germline V gene encodes CDR1 LNHDA and CDR2 SQIVND (reference sequence). CDR3 sequence reads: CASSGAGGRYNEQFF. The CDR3 nucleotides are TGTGCCAGTAGTGGGGCAGGGGGCAGGTACAATGAGCAGTTCTTC.

This chain links TRBV5-1 with TRBJ1-1, with D maybe TRBD1 (5 bases). The CDR3 is 18 residues long. Looked up from germline, CDR1 is SGHRS and CDR2 is YFSETQ. Trimming removed 4 bases from V and 0 bases from J, with 22 bases in between. The CDR3 nucleotides read TGCGCCAGCAGCCCCCCCTCCGACGGACACCCAGTGAACACTGAAGCTTTCTTT. Amino acids: CASSPPSDGHPVNTEAFF.